The 25 T cell receptor beta chains reported below all come from one sample, sequenced in a study of blood T cells in healthy people across ages. It was with a sample-barcoded 5' primer and a J-beta primer mix that a second PCR of about 7 to 12 cycles was run. TCRdb re-called the 5' RACE reads with MiXCR, one entry per CDR3 protein. Here the sample spans over 1,500,000 distinct CDR3 sequences, about 49% being singletons. Sample: blood. Receptors originate from a woman aged 40 to 50 in good health.

The J gene is TRBJ2-1, the V gene TRBV7-2; D perhaps matches TRBD1 (5 bases). This CDR3 contains 15 residues. Trimming shortened V by 3 bases and J by 2 bases, and 11 bases separated the two germline ends. Germline V gene sequence: CDR1 SGHTA, CDR2 FQGNSA. CDR3 coding DNA: TGTGCCAGCAGCTTGCGACAGTACCCCTACAATGAGCAGTTCTTC. Encoded protein: CASSLRQYPYNEQFF.

This clonotype was seen at least ten times. V usage is TRBV20-1 and J usage is TRBJ2-7, with D perhaps matching TRBD2 (5 bases). The CDR3 loop spans 12 amino acids. V lost 0 bases, J lost 4 bases, and 7 bases lay in between. CDR1 DFQATT and CDR2 SNEGSKA come from the germline V gene (reference sequence). CDR3 DNA sequence: TGCAGTGCTAGAGAGGGCGGGTACGAGCAGTACTTC. Amino acid sequence: CSAREGGYEQYF.

The DNA of the CDR3 is TGTGCCAGCAGTTTCGATTACAGGGGGGAGACCCAGTACTTC. Translating it yields CASSFDYRGETQYF. The chain links TRBV27 to TRBJ2-5; 8 bases line up with TRBD1. The CDR3 extends over 14 amino acids. V shed 3 bases, J shed 5 bases, and the junction held 5 bases outside the gene matches. Per germline, CDR1 MNHEY and CDR2 SMNVEV (reference sequence).

This chain links TRBV6-2 or TRBV6-3 with TRBJ2-3, with 9 bases lining up with TRBD2. V dropped 8 bases and J dropped 4; count of bases not matched to a gene: 16. This CDR3 spans 17 amino acids. From germline, CDR1 is MNHEY and CDR2 SVGEGT. In DNA, the CDR3 is TGTGCCAGCGGAGAACCTAGCGGGATCCTAGGGTCAGATACGCAGTATTTT. Translated, it gives CASGEPSGILGSDTQYF.

Concerning this clonotype: An end of the junction differs from the germline gene, which may be a read error. The chain is built from TRBV7-9 and TRBJ2-7; 11 bases line up with TRBD2. The CDR3 runs to 13 residues. Germline V gene data show CDR1 as SEHNR and CDR2 as FQNEAQ (reference sequence). This CDR3 is CAGSVGTSGEQYF. The CDR3 DNA reads as TGTGCCGGCAGCGTAGGGACTAGCGGCGAGCAGTACTTC.

This clonotype was recorded a few times. The chain joins TRBV13 to TRBJ2-1; 8 bases fit TRBD2. The CDR3 is 15 amino acids. Per germline, CDR1 PRHDT and CDR2 FYEKMQ (reference sequence). V lost 8 bases to trimming and J lost 0 bases; unmatched junction nucleotides: 6. CDR3 region: CASAGGTSSYNEQFF. The CDR3 DNA reads as TGTGCCAGCGCCGGGGGGACTAGCTCCTACAATGAGCAGTTCTTC.

The rearrangement uses TRBV15 and TRBJ2-1; 12 bases are a match to TRBD2. Trimming took 9 bases from V and 0 from J; bases not matched to a gene: 0. The CDR3 has 14 amino acids. The germline CDR1 and CDR2 sequences are LNHNV and YYDKDF (reference sequence). CDR3 loop: CATTSGGSYNEQFF. For the CDR3, the DNA is TGTGCCACGACTAGCGGGGGCTCCTACAATGAGCAGTTCTTC.

The chain joins TRBV28 to TRBJ1-5, with a weak D call TRBD1 (5 bases). Trimming removed 7 bases from V and 0 bases from J, with 10 bases in between. This CDR3 has 14 residues. The germline V gene encodes CDR1 MDHEN and CDR2 SYDVKM. DNA of the CDR3: TGTGCCAGCATCTGGGGGTCTAGCAATCAGCCCCAGCATTTT. The encoded protein is CASIWGSSNQPQHF.

Here the CDR3 DNA reads TGTGCCAGCAGTTTTTGGACAGGGGAGTCCTACGAGCAGTACTTC. It is translated as CASSFWTGESYEQYF. The rearrangement uses TRBV6-6 and TRBJ2-7, with 9 bases that match TRBD1. Germline V gives CDR1 MNHNY, CDR2 SVGAGI (reference sequence). V was pared by 4 bases and J by 1 base, with 5 bases of the junction left unmatched. This CDR3 is 15 amino acids long.

The chain has TRBV12-3 or TRBV12-4 and TRBJ1-6, with 8 nucleotides matching TRBD1. This CDR3 spans 15 amino acids. With 4 bases clipped from V and 7 bases from J, the junction kept 6 bases outside the gene matches. The CDR3 sequence: CASSSRQGRNSPLHF. As DNA, the CDR3 is TGTGCCAGCAGTTCGCGACAGGGGAGAAATTCACCCCTCCACTTT.

As regards this clonotype: At one end, the junction sequence differs from germline, possibly due to a read error. This chain's CDR3 is CASSGTARVYGQYF. Here the CDR3 DNA reads TGTGCCAGCTCTGGGACAGCCCGAGTCTACGGGCAGTACTTC. This chain connects TRBV18 to TRBJ2-7; TRBD1 aligns across 7 bases. The CDR3 is 14 amino acids. Looked up from germline, CDR1 is KGHSH and CDR2 is LQKENI. Filled out from reference TRBV18 and TRBJ2-7, the complete variable domain reads NAGVMQNPRHLVRRRGQEARLRCSPMKGHSHVYWYRQLPEEGLKFMVYLQKENIIDESGMPKERFSAEFPKEGPSILRIQQVVRGDSAAYFCASSGTARVYGQYFGPGTRLTVT.

The chain carries TRBV7-2 and TRBJ2-1; the D gene is possibly TRBD1 (5 bases). There are 13 residues in the CDR3. Germline values: CDR1 SGHTA, CDR2 FQGNSA. V dropped 1 base and J dropped 10 bases, with 11 bases sitting between them. The DNA of the CDR3 is TGTGCCAGCAGCTTAGTAAGGGGCATCGAGCAGTTCTTC. It codes for CASSLVRGIEQFF.

The chain couples TRBV24-1 to TRBJ2-6; D uncertain. The CDR3 is 14 amino acids. CDR1 is KGHDR, CDR2 SFDVKD, per germline. V was clipped by 4 bases and J by 1 base, with 4 bases between them. This chain's CDR3 is CATSERSGANVLTF. The DNA of the CDR3 is TGTGCCACCAGTGAAAGGTCTGGGGCCAACGTCCTGACTTTC.

In this sample, this clonotype turned up a few times. V gene TRBV6-6 combines with J gene TRBJ1-2; a possible D gene is TRBD1 (5 bases). The V gene's germline CDR1 is MNHNY and CDR2 SVGAGI (reference sequence). The CDR3 sequence is 13 residues long. V gave up 5 bases and J gave up 6 bases, with 13 bases separating them. Written as DNA, the CDR3 is TGTGCCAGCAGTGACCTCGGGGGGGATGGCTACACCTTC. Amino acid sequence: CASSDLGGDGYTF.

The chain couples TRBV24-1 to TRBJ2-5, with a possible D match to TRBD2 (5 bases). Germline V gene sequence: CDR1 KGHDR, CDR2 SFDVKD. V was pared by 0 bases and J by 0 bases, with 10 bases between. The CDR3 covers 16 residues. DNA for the CDR3: TGTGCCACCAGTGATTTGTCCGGGGTCAACCAAGAGACCCAGTACTTC. It yields the protein CATSDLSGVNQETQYF.

This clonotype was picked up a small number of times. The chain carries TRBV29-1 and TRBJ2-4; TRBD1 is a possible D gene (7 bases). The CDR3 is 16 amino acids. From germline, CDR1 is SQVTM and CDR2 ANQGSEA. Trimming pared 4 bases from V and 6 bases from J, leaving 22 bases between. The CDR3 loop is CSVGWTGPTGVNIQYF. In nucleotides, the CDR3 is TGCAGCGTTGGATGGACAGGCCCCACGGGGGTAAACATTCAGTACTTC.

The J gene is TRBJ2-1, the V gene TRBV4-2, with a weak D call TRBD1 (6 bases). This CDR3 spans 17 amino acids. Germline lookup yields CDR1 LGHNA and CDR2 YNFKEQ. Trimming took off 2 bases at V and 0 bases at J, with 14 bases between the two ends. The CDR3 bases are TGTGCCAGCAGCCAATTTACAGGGTATGGCTCCTACAATGAGCAGTTCTTC. Residues: CASSQFTGYGSYNEQFF.

For the CDR3, the DNA is TGTGCCAGCAGTTTCACGGAGCGCTATGGCTACACCTTC. It is translated as CASSFTERYGYTF. The chain recombines TRBV12-3 or TRBV12-4 with TRBJ1-2; D not resolved. V shed 3 bases and J shed 4 bases, with 9 bases lying between them. The CDR3 spans 13 residues.

This clonotype has a handful of counts. The chain uses TRBV25-1 and TRBJ2-1, with D uncertain. The CDR3 consists of 11 residues. Trimming removed 4 bases at V and 10 bases at J, with 8 bases between. The germline V gene encodes CDR1 MGHDK and CDR2 SYGVNS. This chain's CDR3 is CASSGVSEQFF. CDR3 in DNA: TGTGCCAGCAGTGGGGTCAGCGAGCAGTTCTTC.

This clonotype showed up just a few times. V gene TRBV6-6 combines with J gene TRBJ2-5; D possibly uses TRBD1 or TRBD2 (5 bases each). The CDR3 extends over 14 amino acids. The germline V gene has CDR1 MNHNY and CDR2 SVGAGI (reference sequence). The germline V and J ends were trimmed by 10 bases and 3 bases, with 18 bases remaining between them. CDR3 protein: CATTAGTVEETQYF. CDR3 DNA: TGTGCCACGACGGCCGGGACGGTAGAAGAGACCCAGTACTTC.

The chain uses TRBV28 and TRBJ2-3; D gene ambiguous. V gave up 5 bases and J gave up 0 bases, with 15 bases separating them. The CDR3 is 16 amino acids. Germline lookup yields CDR1 MDHEN and CDR2 SYDVKM. The CDR3 DNA sequence: TGTGCCAGCAGTGAAAGCGACACTATGAGCACAGATACGCAGTATTTT. Translating gives CASSESDTMSTDTQYF. The whole variable domain, filled in from reference TRBV28 and TRBJ2-3, reads DVKVTQSSRYLVKRTGEKVFLECVQDMDHENMFWYRQDPGLGLRLIYFSYDVKMKEKGDIPEGYSVSREKKERFSLILESASTNQTSMYLCASSESDTMSTDTQYFGPGTRLTVL.

This clonotype was found a few times. This chain links TRBV28 with TRBJ2-1; 9 nucleotides line up with TRBD1. Germline assignment: CDR1 MDHEN and CDR2 SYDVKM. The CDR3 has 16 amino acids. The J segment lost 7 bases and the V segment lost 5 bases, leaving 12 bases of the junction unmatched. The CDR3: CASSVTGTGTKNEQFF. CDR3 nucleotides: TGTGCCAGCAGTGTGACCGGGACAGGGACAAAGAATGAGCAGTTCTTC.

This sequence joins TRBV6-1 and TRBJ2-3; D uncertain. This CDR3 is built from 11 residues. CDR1 MNHNS and CDR2 SASEGT come from the germline V gene. V was trimmed by 3 bases and J by 7 bases, leaving 5 bases between them. The DNA for the CDR3 is TGTGCCAGCAGTGATGGTAATACGCAGTATTTT. This encodes CASSDGNTQYF.

This rearrangement joins TRBV5-1 to TRBJ2-1, with D tentatively TRBD2 (5 bases). Trimming left V 0 bases short and J 3 bases short, with 10 bases between. The CDR3 has 15 amino acids. Germline V gene data show CDR1 as SGHRS and CDR2 as YFSETQ. In DNA form, the CDR3 reads TGCGCCAGCAGCTTGGCAGCGGCCCTCTACAATGAGCAGTTCTTC. It encodes CASSLAAALYNEQFF.

The gene calls are TRBV27 and TRBJ2-7, with a possible D match to TRBD2 (5 bases). The CDR3 spans 13 residues. V shed 8 bases and J shed 7 bases, with 18 bases lying between them. Per the germline V gene, CDR1 is MNHEY and CDR2 is SMNVEV (reference sequence). The CDR3 sequence: CASGAETYNEQYF. CDR3 coding DNA: TGTGCCAGCGGAGCGGAGACCTACAATGAGCAGTACTTC.